The 21 T cell receptor beta chains listed next were all sequenced from one sample in a study of T cell responses to AZD1222 COVID-19 vaccine. The protocol was immunoSEQ multiplex PCR, while the TCRdb copy is restricted to in-frame clones and leaves out a portion. Of over 150,000 clones listed, 85% to 90% are singletons. The starting material was peripheral blood, obtained 28 days after the second AZD1222 dose. The receptors stem from an adult who received the AZD1222 COVID-19 vaccine.

V is TRBV6-1 and J is TRBJ1-1; a possible D gene is TRBD1 (5 bases). The CDR3 has 12 residues. Trimming took 3 bases from V and 11 from J, leaving 13 bases between them. CDR1 is MNHNS, CDR2 SASEGT, per germline. DNA for the CDR3: TGTGCCAGCAGTGAGGGGCAGGGAGGGGCTTTCTTT. Its protein product is CASSEGQGGAFF.

This chain uses TRBV12-1 with TRBJ1-3; TRBD1 is the table's D call and was not checked against the DNA. TRBV12-1 is a listed pseudogene. The CDR3 has 21 residues. The CDR3 coding sequence is TGTGCCAGCAGCTTTTGGAAGGGGGGGGACAGGGGTGCCCACTCTGGAAACACCATATATTTT. Protein sequence: CASSFWKGGDRGAHSGNTIYF.

The chain combines TRBV6-5 with TRBJ2-3; tentatively, D is TRBD2 (5 bases). Germline V CDR1 and CDR2: MNHEY, SVGAGI. The CDR3 length is 13 residues. Trimming took 7 bases from V and 6 from J, leaving 14 bases between them. In nucleotides, the CDR3 is TGTGCCAGCATGCGACGGGGATGGGATACGCAGTATTTT. This sequence encodes CASMRRGWDTQYF.

The chain employs TRBV15 and TRBJ1-2, with D possibly matching TRBD1 (6 bases). Germline V CDR1 and CDR2: LNHNV, YYDKDF (reference sequence). This CDR3 is 14 amino acids long. The V end was cut by 3 bases, the J end by 4 bases, with 12 bases between. CDR3 amino acids: CATSRRTASYGYTF. As DNA, the CDR3 is TGTGCCACCAGCAGGAGGACAGCCAGCTATGGCTACACCTTC.

CDR3 residues: CSVSSGGASTDTQYF. CDR3 nucleotides: TGCAGCGTGAGTAGCGGGGGGGCCAGCACAGATACGCAGTATTTT. J is TRBJ2-3 and V is TRBV29-1; 11 bases agree with TRBD2. V lost 6 bases and J lost 0; bases outside the gene matches: 5. This CDR3 is 15 amino acids long. Germline V gene data show CDR1 as SQVTM and CDR2 as ANQGSEA.

The gene calls are TRBV5-1 and TRBJ2-3; 10 nucleotides agree with TRBD2. The CDR3 is 14 amino acids. J lost 2 bases, V lost 5 bases, and 2 bases had no gene match. The germline gives CDR1 SGHRS, CDR2 YFSETQ. The CDR3 is CASRLAGNTDTQYF. In nucleotides, the CDR3 is TGCGCCAGCAGACTAGCGGGGAACACAGATACGCAGTATTTT.

V usage is TRBV7-9 and J usage is TRBJ1-1; D not resolved. Germline-derived CDR1 and CDR2 are SEHNR and FQNEAQ (reference sequence). The CDR3 has 13 amino acids. The germline V and J ends were trimmed by 5 bases and 0 bases, with 7 bases remaining between them. The CDR3 DNA reads as TGTGCCAGCAGCGCCGAAGTGAACACTGAAGCTTTCTTT. It codes for CASSAEVNTEAFF.

The rearrangement links TRBV12-5 to TRBJ2-7; 8 bases fit TRBD1. Germline V gene data show CDR1 as LGHNT and CDR2 as FRNRAP. The CDR3 extends over 14 amino acids. Trimming cost V 1 base and J 7 bases; bases outside gene matches: 6. Here the CDR3 reads CASGLGQGPGEQYF. CDR3 coding DNA: TGTGCTAGTGGTTTGGGACAGGGGCCGGGAGAGCAGTACTTC.

The genes are TRBV19 and TRBJ1-4; D is undetermined. CDR3 length: 14 amino acids. V was clipped by 2 bases and J by 0 bases, with 4 bases between them. Germline loops: CDR1 LNHDA, CDR2 SQIVND (reference sequence). CDR3 coding DNA: TGTGCCAGTAGTATACAATCAACTAATGAAAAACTGTTTTTT. This sequence encodes CASSIQSTNEKLFF.

The V call is TRBV3-1 (or the pseudogene TRBV3-2), the J call TRBJ2-1; perhaps TRBD1 as D (5 bases). This CDR3 region has 16 residues. V dropped 0 bases and J dropped 6 bases, with 15 bases sitting between them. The V gene's germline CDR1 is LGHDT and CDR2 YNNKEL (reference sequence). The CDR3 spells CASSQDGAYRANEQFF. The CDR3 nucleotides read TGTGCCAGCAGCCAAGATGGGGCCTACCGGGCCAATGAGCAGTTCTTC.

V is TRBV5-6 and J is TRBJ2-1; possible D gene TRBD1, 6 bases. Per germline, CDR1 SGHDT and CDR2 YYEEEE. The CDR3 spans 14 residues. Trimming cost V 4 bases and J 5 bases, with 13 bases left between them. This chain's CDR3 is CASSTQGWHNEQFF. CDR3 nucleotide sequence: TGTGCCAGCAGCACACAGGGATGGCACAATGAGCAGTTCTTC.

The chain couples TRBV10-2 to TRBJ1-4; TRBD1 might be the D (5 bases). CDR1 and CDR2 from the germline V gene are WSHSY and SAAADI. This CDR3 is 15 amino acids long. V gave up 1 base and J gave up 5 bases, with 11 bases separating them. As DNA, the CDR3 is TGCGCCAGCAGTGAGTGGGGGGACGGGAATGAAAAACTGTTTTTT. It yields the protein CASSEWGDGNEKLFF.

The rearrangement links TRBV12-3 or TRBV12-4 to TRBJ1-6; D remains ambiguous. The CDR3 contains 13 residues. Trimming pared 6 bases from V and 8 bases from J, leaving 11 bases between. This CDR3 is CASRATLDSPLHF. CDR3 DNA sequence: TGTGCCAGCAGGGCTACTCTCGATTCACCCCTCCACTTT.

This chain connects TRBV29-1 to TRBJ1-2; 7 bases agree with TRBD1. The J segment lost 7 bases and the V segment lost 2 bases, leaving 4 bases of the junction unmatched. The CDR3 has 12 amino acids. Germline V gene data show CDR1 as SQVTM and CDR2 as ANQGSEA. The CDR3 nucleotides are TGCAGCGTTGAAAGACAGGGAATTGGCTACACCTTC. Translation gives CSVERQGIGYTF.

This chain uses TRBV5-1 with TRBJ1-2; 7 bases fit TRBD1. Trimming took 2 bases from V and 10 from J; bases not matched to a gene: 11. The germline gives CDR1 SGHRS, CDR2 YFSETQ. The CDR3 spans 14 residues. The DNA of the CDR3 is TGCGCCAGCAGCTTACTCGACAGGGAGGTGGCCTACACCTTC. It encodes CASSLLDREVAYTF.

The chain employs TRBV30 and TRBJ2-5; 13 nucleotides align to TRBD2. Germline loops: CDR1 GTSNPN, CDR2 SVGIG (reference sequence). V dropped 3 bases and J dropped 6; count of bases not matched to a gene: 7. This CDR3 spans 15 amino acids. The CDR3 coding sequence is TGTGCCTGGAGCGCAACTAGCGGGGGGGCCAAGACCCAGTACTTC. Translated: CAWSATSGGAKTQYF.

The V gene is TRBV24-1, the J gene TRBJ2-3; 8 bases agree with TRBD1. CDR1 is KGHDR and CDR2 is SFDVKD in the germline V gene. V was pared by 2 bases and J by 8 bases, with 5 bases of the junction left unmatched. The CDR3 totals 14 residues. Here the CDR3 reads CATSDSGTGGTQYF. Written as DNA, the CDR3 is TGTGCCACCAGTGATTCGGGGACAGGAGGTACGCAGTATTTT.

This sequence joins TRBV19 and TRBJ1-5; 11 bases align to TRBD1. Trimming at V came to 6 bases and at J to 11 bases, leaving 9 bases not matched to a gene. The CDR3 length is 14 residues. CDR1 is LNHDA and CDR2 is SQIVND in the germline V gene (reference sequence). In DNA form, the CDR3 reads TGTGCCAGTAGGAGGGACAGGGGGTCCCAGGCCCAGCATTTT. Encoded protein: CASRRDRGSQAQHF.

The chain couples TRBV5-1 to TRBJ2-1; the match to TRBD2 covers 8 bases. The CDR3 has 16 amino acids. Germline CDR1 reads SGHRS; CDR2 reads YFSETQ. V trimming: 4 bases; J trimming: 2 bases; junction bases outside the gene matches: 8. The DNA for the CDR3 is TGCGCCAGCAGCCCCCGGGGGGGACCAACCTACAATGAGCAGTTCTTC. Translated: CASSPRGGPTYNEQFF. The full variable domain, its missing parts supplied by reference TRBV5-1 and TRBJ2-1, is KAGVTQTPRYLIKTRGQQVTLSCSPISGHRSVSWYQQTPGQGLQFLFEYFSETQRNKGNFPGRFSGRQFSNSRSEMNVSTLELGDSALYLCASSPRGGPTYNEQFFGPGTRLTVL.

The V gene is TRBV7-8, the J gene TRBJ2-2; maybe TRBD2 (6 bases). V shed 5 bases and J shed 3 bases, with 22 bases lying between them. The CDR3 runs 18 residues. Per germline, CDR1 SGHVS and CDR2 FQNEAQ. CDR3: CASSQRTASAIDTGELFF. CDR3 coding DNA: TGTGCCAGCAGCCAACGTACGGCTAGCGCAATTGACACCGGGGAGCTGTTTTTT.

This clone was seen once. The V call is TRBV18, the J call TRBJ2-7; maybe TRBD2 (6 bases). Germline lookup yields CDR1 KGHSH and CDR2 LQKENI. The CDR3 extends over 15 amino acids. V was cut by 0 bases and J by 9 bases, with 18 bases left in between. This CDR3 is CASSPPGTGGSVQYF. The CDR3 DNA follows: TGTGCCAGCTCACCACCGGGGACTGGAGGGAGCGTGCAGTACTTC.